This T cell receptor beta chain appears in the sequencing data of a study of T-cell memory formation after mild COVID-19. This clonotype was recorded a few times. TCRdb called the 5' RACE reads again in MiXCR, with one record for every CDR3 protein. This table has around 130,000 distinct CDR3 sequences, roughly 15% appearing once. Per the germline V gene, CDR1 is DFQATT and CDR2 is SNEGSKA (reference sequence). CDR3 length: 12 amino acids. V trimming: 3 bases; J trimming: 6 bases; junction bases outside the gene matches: 4. The J gene is TRBJ1-2, the V gene TRBV20-1; 7 bases match TRBD1. The sequence was collected from an adult woman who had mild COVID-19 (a few samples of this study predate the infection). Cell type and time point are not known. Sequenced material: PBMCs or a T cell subset sorted from them (not recorded which). CDR3 region: CSASRGLDGYTF. The DNA of the CDR3 is TGCAGTGCTAGCAGGGGGTTGGATGGCTACACCTTC.